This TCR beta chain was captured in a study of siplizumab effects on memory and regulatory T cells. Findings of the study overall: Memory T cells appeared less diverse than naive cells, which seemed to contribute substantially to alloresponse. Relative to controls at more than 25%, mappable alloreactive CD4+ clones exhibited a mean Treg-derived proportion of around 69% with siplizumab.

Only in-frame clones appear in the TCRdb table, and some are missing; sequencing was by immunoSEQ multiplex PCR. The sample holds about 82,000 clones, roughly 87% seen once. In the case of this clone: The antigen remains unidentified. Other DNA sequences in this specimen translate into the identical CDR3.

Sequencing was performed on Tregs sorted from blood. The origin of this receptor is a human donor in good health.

CDR3 sequence reads: CASSNYGTATGELFF. As DNA, the CDR3 is TGTGCCAGCAGTAACTACGGGACAGCCACCGGGGAGCTGTTTTTT. The chain joins TRBV27 to TRBJ2-2, with 7 bases aligning to TRBD1. Trimming took 5 bases from V and 4 from J; bases not matched to a gene: 7. The CDR3 spans 15 residues. CDR1 and CDR2 from the germline V gene are MNHEY and SMNVEV (reference sequence).